This record covers a single T cell receptor beta chain. This sample was taken from a study of shared clonotypes between healthy human individuals. Overall study: Each donor's CD8 memory used one plate, CD8 naive two, each CD4 subset three.

Germline-derived CDR1 and CDR2 are SGHNT and YYREEE (reference sequence). V shed 2 bases and J shed 2 bases, with 11 bases lying between them. CDR3 length equals 15 residues. An assay was performed, and its level was deep. Assay used: immunoSEQ multiplex PCR; TCRdb lists only in-frame clones, some missing. Among about 1.1 million clones listed, around three quarters were seen once. The rearrangement uses TRBV5-4 and TRBJ1-3; D uncertain. The specimen sequenced was memory CD4+ T cells from PBMCs. Subset noted: CD45RA-negative fraction. The source of this sequence is a man aged 18 to 35 in good health. Some clones in this sample may be carry-over from other donors' samples. The CDR3 is CASSLVRVTGNTIYF. CDR3 DNA: TGTGCCAGCAGCTTAGTAAGAGTTACTGGAAACACCATATATTTT.